The rows below give T cell receptor beta chains drawn from one sample of a study of blood T cell repertoires in COVID-19. TCRdb's table, derived via immunoSEQ multiplex PCR, lists solely in-frame clones and lacks some. The sample has 150,000 to 200,000 clones; nearly 90% are singletons. Sequencing was done on a sample of peripheral blood. These receptors were collected from a man aged 55 to 69 with active or convalescent COVID-19. The conserved cysteine and the conserved F or W are not part of the CDR3 here. The D gene is left open where the match is weak. Clone size is given for some rows only: seen once, a few or many times, or a class if the clone is expanded.

D gene: -
clone size: -
J gene: TRBJ2-7
V gene: TRBV5-8
CDR3 protein: ASSMPTVLREQY

D gene: -
clone size: few
J gene: TRBJ2-1
V gene: TRBV6-5
CDR3 protein: ASRKTGSNEQF

D gene: TRBD1
clone size: -
J gene: TRBJ2-7
V gene: TRBV11-2
CDR3 protein: ASSYTGGSYEQY

D gene: TRBD1
clone size: -
J gene: TRBJ1-5
V gene: TRBV19
CDR3 protein: ASSMESGTGSSNQPQH

D gene: -
clone size: -
J gene: TRBJ1-6
V gene: TRBV11-2
CDR3 protein: ASRYRSSYNSPLH

D gene: -
clone size: -
J gene: TRBJ2-3
V gene: TRBV10-1
CDR3 protein: ASSPGGTDTQY

D gene: TRBD1
clone size: -
J gene: TRBJ1-2
V gene: TRBV4-1
CDR3 protein: ASRQTSTGAGV

D gene: -
clone size: -
J gene: TRBJ1-1
V gene: TRBV28
CDR3 protein: ASSPSHRTPQAHTEAF

D gene: -
clone size: -
J gene: TRBJ1-3
V gene: TRBV9
CDR3 protein: ASSPSQGPSGNTIY

D gene: TRBD2
clone size: -
J gene: TRBJ2-1
V gene: TRBV5-1
CDR3 protein: ASSLAWTSGFSYNEQF

D gene: -
clone size: -
J gene: TRBJ1-1
V gene: TRBV12-3/TRBV12-4
CDR3 protein: ASSPRGDTEAF

D gene: TRBD1
clone size: -
J gene: TRBJ1-1
V gene: TRBV2
CDR3 protein: AVQGAWNTEAF

D gene: -
clone size: -
J gene: TRBJ2-4
V gene: TRBV4-2
CDR3 protein: ASSQGLAKNIQY

D gene: -
clone size: few
J gene: TRBJ1-5
V gene: TRBV4-1
CDR3 protein: ASSQLRALEPQH

D gene: TRBD1
clone size: -
J gene: TRBJ1-2
V gene: TRBV3-1/TRBV3-2
CDR3 protein: ASSLGTGVT

D gene: -
clone size: once
J gene: TRBJ2-6
V gene: TRBV9
CDR3 protein: ASSVLPSGQISSGANVLT

D gene: -
clone size: -
J gene: TRBJ1-6
V gene: TRBV11-2
CDR3 protein: ASSPGSSPLH

D gene: TRBD1
clone size: -
J gene: TRBJ2-1
V gene: TRBV13
CDR3 protein: ASRNHRGRLNEQF

D gene: TRBD1
clone size: -
J gene: TRBJ1-1
V gene: TRBV28
CDR3 protein: ASRPYGTGNTEAF

D gene: -
clone size: once
J gene: TRBJ1-2
V gene: TRBV6-4
CDR3 protein: ASSPTGIDPYGYT

D gene: TRBD1
clone size: -
J gene: TRBJ1-1
V gene: TRBV6-5
CDR3 protein: ASSLQQGGAEAF

D gene: -
clone size: -
J gene: TRBJ2-2
V gene: TRBV3-1/TRBV3-2
CDR3 protein: ASSQVSGDAPGELF

D gene: TRBD1
clone size: -
J gene: TRBJ1-2
V gene: TRBV3-1/TRBV3-2
CDR3 protein: ASSRQGVGYGYT

D gene: -
clone size: -
J gene: TRBJ2-2
V gene: TRBV6-5
CDR3 protein: ASSPPGQNTGELF

D gene: -
clone size: -
J gene: TRBJ1-1
V gene: TRBV5-1
CDR3 protein: ASSSRQPGAEAF

D gene: TRBD1
clone size: -
J gene: TRBJ2-5
V gene: TRBV5-1
CDR3 protein: ASSWTGKGETQY